This is a list of T cell receptor beta chains from one sample in a study of T-cell memory formation after mild COVID-19. Each CDR3 protein gets one entry after TCRdb re-called the 5' RACE reads with MiXCR. The sample includes under 700,000 distinct CDR3 sequences, roughly 21% of them seen just once. Sequenced material: PBMCs or a T cell subset sorted from them (not recorded which). All receptors come from an adult woman who had mild COVID-19 (a few samples of this study predate the infection). Cell type and time point are not known. CDR3s include the opening cysteine and the closing phenylalanine or tryptophan. A D gene is named only where the DNA matches it firmly. Some rows mark clone size as missing; the rest say once, few, many or name a class of expanded clone.

V gene: TRBV11-2
J gene: TRBJ2-5
D gene: .
CDR3 length: 14
clone size: few
CDR3 DNA: TGTGCCAGCAGCCCGTCGGGACTGCAAGAGACCCAGTACTTC
CDR3 protein: CASSPSGLQETQYF

V gene: TRBV29-1
J gene: TRBJ2-4
D gene: TRBD1
CDR3 length: 12
clone size: few
CDR3 DNA: TGCAGCGTCAGAGACAGGGTCGATATTCAGTACTTC
CDR3 protein: CSVRDRVDIQYF

V gene: TRBV2
J gene: TRBJ2-3
D gene: TRBD2
CDR3 length: 16
clone size: few
CDR3 DNA: TGTGCCACCCCACCCGAGAGCGGGGGGCCTATAGATACGCAGTATTTT
CDR3 protein: CATPPESGGPIDTQYF

V gene: TRBV7-9
J gene: TRBJ2-2
D gene: .
CDR3 length: 13
clone size: .
CDR3 DNA: TGTGCCAGCAGCTTTCTGGGAGCCGGGGAGCTGTTTTTT
CDR3 protein: CASSFLGAGELFF

V gene: TRBV5-1
J gene: TRBJ2-7
D gene: TRBD1
CDR3 length: 14
clone size: few
CDR3 DNA: TGCGCCAGCAGTTCCTGGACAGGGGACTACGAGCAGTACTTC
CDR3 protein: CASSSWTGDYEQYF

V gene: TRBV9
J gene: TRBJ2-7
D gene: .
CDR3 length: 14
clone size: .
CDR3 DNA: TGTGCCAGCAGCGTAGAGGGGTTACCCTACGAGCAGTACTTC
CDR3 protein: CASSVEGLPYEQYF

V gene: TRBV7-8
J gene: TRBJ2-1
D gene: .
CDR3 length: 15
clone size: .
CDR3 DNA: TGTGCCAGCAGCTTTTGGGAGAACCAACATAATGAGCAGTTCTTC
CDR3 protein: CASSFWENQHNEQFF

V gene: TRBV4-2
J gene: TRBJ1-2
D gene: .
CDR3 length: 11
clone size: .
CDR3 DNA: TGTGCCAGCAGCCAAGAGGACAGCTACACCTTC
CDR3 protein: CASSQEDSYTF

V gene: TRBV19
J gene: TRBJ2-2
D gene: .
CDR3 length: 14
clone size: few
CDR3 DNA: TGTGCCAGTATCCCATCTCGACTAACCGGGGAGCTGTTTTTT
CDR3 protein: CASIPSRLTGELFF

V gene: TRBV6-5
J gene: TRBJ2-2
D gene: .
CDR3 length: 14
clone size: few
CDR3 DNA: TGTGCCAGCAGTGGACCGAACTCGGGAGGGGAGCTGTTTTTT
CDR3 protein: CASSGPNSGGELFF

V gene: TRBV5-1
J gene: TRBJ1-1
D gene: .
CDR3 length: 14
clone size: few
CDR3 DNA: TGCGCCAGCAGCTTGGACAGTGTGGGCACTGAAGCTTTCTTT
CDR3 protein: CASSLDSVGTEAFF

V gene: TRBV28
J gene: TRBJ2-2
D gene: TRBD2
CDR3 length: 18
clone size: .
CDR3 DNA: TGTGCCAGCAGTTTTCCAGCGGGAGAAACCAGTGCGACCGGGGAGCTGTTTTTT
CDR3 protein: CASSFPAGETSATGELFF

V gene: TRBV4-2
J gene: TRBJ2-7
D gene: .
CDR3 length: 16
clone size: .
CDR3 DNA: TGTGCCAGCAGCCAAGATCTCGGGTGGAGCTCCTACGAGCAGTACTTC
CDR3 protein: CASSQDLGWSSYEQYF

V gene: TRBV5-6
J gene: TRBJ2-7
D gene: .
CDR3 length: 13
clone size: few
CDR3 DNA: TGTGCCAGCAGCGGACAGTTCCCGGGGGAGCAGTACTTC
CDR3 protein: CASSGQFPGEQYF

V gene: TRBV6-2/TRBV6-3
J gene: TRBJ2-2
D gene: .
CDR3 length: 15
clone size: .
CDR3 DNA: TGTGCCAGCACTCCCGACAACCGGTACACCGGGGAGCTGTTTTTT
CDR3 protein: CASTPDNRYTGELFF

V gene: TRBV19
J gene: TRBJ1-2
D gene: .
CDR3 length: 16
clone size: .
CDR3 DNA: TGTGCCAGTAGTACCGCTGGGAGCCCTGCTAACTATGGCTACACCTTC
CDR3 protein: CASSTAGSPANYGYTF

V gene: TRBV3-1
J gene: TRBJ1-1
D gene: TRBD1
CDR3 length: 15
clone size: .
CDR3 DNA: TGTGCCAGCAGCCATTTCAGGGGGACGGGGACTGAAGCTTTCTTT
CDR3 protein: CASSHFRGTGTEAFF

V gene: TRBV12-3/TRBV12-4
J gene: TRBJ1-2
D gene: .
CDR3 length: 15
clone size: .
CDR3 DNA: TGTGCCAGCAGTTTTGGGCAGGGGAACAACTATGGCTACACCTTC
CDR3 protein: CASSFGQGNNYGYTF